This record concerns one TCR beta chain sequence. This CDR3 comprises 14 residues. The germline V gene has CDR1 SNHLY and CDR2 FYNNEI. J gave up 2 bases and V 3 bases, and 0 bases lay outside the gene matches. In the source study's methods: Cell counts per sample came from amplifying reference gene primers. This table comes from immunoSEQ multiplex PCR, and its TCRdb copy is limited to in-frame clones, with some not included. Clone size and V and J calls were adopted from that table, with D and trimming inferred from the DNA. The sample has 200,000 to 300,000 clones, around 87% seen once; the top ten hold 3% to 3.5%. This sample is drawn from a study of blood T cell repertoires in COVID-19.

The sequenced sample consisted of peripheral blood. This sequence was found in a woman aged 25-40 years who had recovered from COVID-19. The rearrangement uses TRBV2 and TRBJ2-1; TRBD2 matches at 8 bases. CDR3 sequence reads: CASSDGGAYNEQFF. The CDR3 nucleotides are TGTGCCAGCAGTGACGGGGGGGCCTACAATGAGCAGTTCTTC.